Following are 8 T cell receptor beta chains from one sample sequenced in a study of CD8 T cells in Susac syndrome (dated by TCRdb to about 2019). The receptor library was made with the immunoSEQ multiplex PCR assay. RNA was extracted with the RNeasy kit and roughly 0.45 to 1 ug was reverse transcribed using random hexamers. TCRdb applied fastp at Q25 and MiXCR to the public reads, then kept only in-frame beta chains. Here each entry gathers all rows of one CDR3 protein and keeps the most common genes and DNA. In this sample the table shows a few hundred thousand distinct CDR3 sequences, approximately 85% of which occur a single time. The biggest ten clones account for roughly 0.11% of the sample. Sequencing used CD8+ T cells from PBMCs. The receptors shown here come from a human donor with multiple sclerosis.

The rearrangement joins TRBV11-3 to TRBJ2-7; 11 bases are a match to TRBD1. The germline V gene encodes CDR1 SGHNT and CDR2 YENEEA. This CDR3 spans 15 amino acids. Trimming cost V 5 bases and J 4 bases; bases outside gene matches: 7. The CDR3 DNA reads as TGTGCCAGCAGCCCGAGGGACAGGGGGATTTACGAGCAGTACTTC. Protein product: CASSPRDRGIYEQYF.

As DNA, the CDR3 is TGTGCCTGGAGTGGGCCAGAATACGAGCAGTACTTC. As protein: CAWSGPEYEQYF. The chain carries TRBV30 and TRBJ2-7; D is undetermined. The CDR3 spans 12 residues. Per germline, CDR1 GTSNPN and CDR2 SVGIG (reference sequence). Deletions cut 1 base from V and 4 bases from J, with 8 bases between.

The chain has TRBV12-3 or TRBV12-4 and TRBJ2-2; no clear D. This CDR3 comprises 15 residues. The V end was cut by 3 bases, the J end by 8 bases, with 16 bases between. In DNA, the CDR3 is TGTGCCAGCAGTTTTCAGACCGTCAAAGATGGGGAGCTGTTTTTT. This sequence encodes CASSFQTVKDGELFF.

The J gene is TRBJ2-1, the V gene TRBV28; D not certain. The CDR3 loop spans 16 amino acids. V was cut by 2 bases and J by 3 bases, with 14 bases left in between. In germline, CDR1 is MDHEN, CDR2 SYDVKM. CDR3 amino acids: CASSLPGDSSYNEQFF. Written as DNA, the CDR3 is TGTGCCAGCAGTTTACCCGGTGATAGCAGCTACAATGAGCAGTTCTTC.

The V call is TRBV30, the J call TRBJ1-6; TRBD1 aligns across 7 bases. The germline V gene has CDR1 GTSNPN and CDR2 SVGIG (reference sequence). After removal of 1 base from V and 7 bases from J, the junction contained 1 base not matched to a gene. The CDR3 contains 13 residues. CDR3 residues: CAWSGQGNSPLHF. The CDR3, as DNA: TGTGCCTGGAGTGGACAGGGCAATTCACCCCTCCACTTT.

This clonotype was seen a few times. This chain connects TRBV30 to TRBJ1-2; 8 nucleotides match TRBD1. CDR3 length: 14 amino acids. J was trimmed by 6 bases and V by 1 base; bases with no gene match: 7. Germline-derived CDR1 and CDR2 are GTSNPN and SVGIG (reference sequence). The CDR3 reads CAWSAGRGPNGYTF. CDR3 DNA: TGTGCCTGGAGTGCGGGCAGGGGGCCCAATGGCTACACCTTC.

CDR3 sequence reads: CASGLTLAGATGDTQYF. DNA for the CDR3: TGTGCTAGTGGTTTGACCCTAGCGGGAGCCACTGGGGATACGCAGTATTTT. The J gene is TRBJ2-3, the V gene TRBV12-5, with 10 bases that match TRBD2. CDR3 size: 17 residues. The V segment lost 2 bases and the J segment 6 bases; nucleotides outside the gene matches: 11. Germline V CDR1 and CDR2: LGHNT, FRNRAP. The full variable domain, rest sourced from reference TRBV12-5 and TRBJ2-3, is DARVTQTPRHKVTEMGQEVTMRCQPILGHNTVFWYRQTMMQGLELLAYFRNRAPLDDSGMPKDRFSAEMPDATLATLKIQPSEPRDSAVYFCASGLTLAGATGDTQYFGPGTRLTVL.

The chain employs TRBV5-6 and TRBJ2-1, with 8 bases fitting TRBD2. J gave up 12 bases and V 4 bases, and 15 bases lay outside the gene matches. The CDR3 is made up of 15 amino acids. Germline V gene data show CDR1 as SGHDT and CDR2 as YYEEEE. The CDR3 DNA follows: TGTGCCAGCAGCCTCGGGGGGGCTCTCCTCGAGGGGCAGTTCTTC. The encoded protein is CASSLGGALLEGQFF.